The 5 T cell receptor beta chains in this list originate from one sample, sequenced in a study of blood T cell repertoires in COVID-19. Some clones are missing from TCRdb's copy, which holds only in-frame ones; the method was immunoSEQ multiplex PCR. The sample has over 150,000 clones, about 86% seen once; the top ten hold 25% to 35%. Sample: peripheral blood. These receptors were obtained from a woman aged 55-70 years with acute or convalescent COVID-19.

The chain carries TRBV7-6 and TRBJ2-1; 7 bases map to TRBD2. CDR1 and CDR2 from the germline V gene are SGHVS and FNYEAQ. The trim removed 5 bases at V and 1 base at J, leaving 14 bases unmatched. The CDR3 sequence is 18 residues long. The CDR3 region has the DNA TGTGCCAGCAGCCCCCAGGCGGCAGCGGGGAGGTCCTACAATGAGCAGTTCTTC. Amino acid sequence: CASSPQAAAGRSYNEQFF.

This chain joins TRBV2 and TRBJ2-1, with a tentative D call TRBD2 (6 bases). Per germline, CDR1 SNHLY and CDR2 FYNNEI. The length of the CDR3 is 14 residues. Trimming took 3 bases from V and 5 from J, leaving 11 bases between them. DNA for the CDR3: TGTGCCAGCAGTGACGGAGGGGAGAACAATGAGCAGTTCTTC. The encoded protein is CASSDGGENNEQFF. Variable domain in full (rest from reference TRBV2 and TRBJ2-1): EPEVTQTPSHQVTQMGQEVILRCVPISNHLYFYWYRQILGQKVEFLVSFYNNEISEKSEIFDDQFSVERPDGSNFTLKIRSTKLEDSAMYFCASSDGGENNEQFFGPGTRLTVL.

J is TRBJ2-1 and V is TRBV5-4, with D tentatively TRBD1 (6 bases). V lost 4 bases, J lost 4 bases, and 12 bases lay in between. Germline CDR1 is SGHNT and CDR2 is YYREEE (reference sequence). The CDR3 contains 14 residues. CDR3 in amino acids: CASSTDSLYNEQFF. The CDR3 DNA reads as TGTGCCAGCAGCACGGACAGCCTATACAATGAGCAGTTCTTC.

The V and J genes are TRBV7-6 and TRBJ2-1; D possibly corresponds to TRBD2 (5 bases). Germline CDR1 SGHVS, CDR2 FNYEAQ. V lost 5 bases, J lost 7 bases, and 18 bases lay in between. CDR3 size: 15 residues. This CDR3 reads CASSLTVASGNEQFF. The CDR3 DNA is TGTGCCAGCAGCCTAACTGTTGCCTCGGGGAATGAGCAGTTCTTC.

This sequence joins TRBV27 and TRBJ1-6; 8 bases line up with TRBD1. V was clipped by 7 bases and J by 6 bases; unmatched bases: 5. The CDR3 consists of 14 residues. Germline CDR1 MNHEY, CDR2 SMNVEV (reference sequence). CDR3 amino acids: CASTRTGLNSPLHF. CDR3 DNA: TGTGCCAGCACCCGGACAGGGCTTAATTCACCCCTCCACTTT.